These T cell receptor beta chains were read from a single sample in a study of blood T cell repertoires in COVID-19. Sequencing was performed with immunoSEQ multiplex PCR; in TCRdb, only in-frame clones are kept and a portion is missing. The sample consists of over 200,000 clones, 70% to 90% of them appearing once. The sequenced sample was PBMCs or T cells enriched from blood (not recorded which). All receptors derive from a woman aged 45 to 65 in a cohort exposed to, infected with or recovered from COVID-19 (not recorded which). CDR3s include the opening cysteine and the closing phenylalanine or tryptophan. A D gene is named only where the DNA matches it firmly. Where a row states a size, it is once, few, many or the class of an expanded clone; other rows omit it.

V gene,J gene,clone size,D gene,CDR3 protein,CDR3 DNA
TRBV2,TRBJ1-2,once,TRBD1,CASSGQGFGYTF,TGTGCCAGCAGTGGACAGGGGTTTGGCTACACCTTC
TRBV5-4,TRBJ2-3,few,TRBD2,CASSSKLAGGTSDTQYF,TGTGCCAGCAGCTCGAAACTAGCGGGGGGCACATCAGATACGCAGTATTTT
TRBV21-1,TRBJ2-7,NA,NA,CASSKGGSRDRGPYEQYF,TGTGCCAGCAGCAAAGGGGGGTCCCGGGACAGGGGGCCCTACGAGCAGTACTTC
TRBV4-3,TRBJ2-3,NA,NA,CASSQLRLTDTQYF,TGCGCCAGCAGCCAATTAAGACTCACAGATACGCAGTATTTT
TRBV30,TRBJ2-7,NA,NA,CAWSVPGHPPYEQYF,TGTGCCTGGAGTGTTCCAGGACACCCACCTTACGAGCAGTACTTC
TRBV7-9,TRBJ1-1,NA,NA,CASSLTGSGAFF,TGTGCCAGCAGCTTAACAGGCTCTGGAGCTTTCTTT
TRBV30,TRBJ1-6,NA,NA,CAWTTAGGLEDSPLHF,TGTGCCTGGACCACTGCGGGGGGATTGGAAGATTCACCCCTCCACTTT
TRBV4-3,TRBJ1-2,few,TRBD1,CASSQVNRGDYGYTF,TGCGCCAGCAGCCAAGTGAACAGGGGAGACTATGGCTACACCTTC
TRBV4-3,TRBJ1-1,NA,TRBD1,CASSQDVDRAEAFF,TGCGCCAGCAGCCAAGATGTAGACAGGGCTGAAGCTTTCTTT
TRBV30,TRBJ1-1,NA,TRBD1,CAWRKQGGNTEAFF,TGTGCCTGGAGAAAACAGGGGGGGAACACTGAAGCTTTCTTT
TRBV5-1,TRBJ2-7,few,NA,CASSESGLRSYEQYF,TGCGCCAGCAGCGAATCAGGACTCAGGTCCTACGAGCAGTACTTC
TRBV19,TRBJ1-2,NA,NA,CASSSLIRGYYGYTF,TGTGCCAGTAGTTCCCTAATCAGGGGTTACTATGGCTACACCTTC
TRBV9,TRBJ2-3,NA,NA,CASGQSTDTQYF,TGTGCCAGCGGACAGAGTACAGATACGCAGTATTTT
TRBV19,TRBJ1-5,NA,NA,CASSLSAQGFLSNQPQHF,TGTGCCAGTAGCTTATCTGCTCAGGGATTTCTAAGCAATCAGCCCCAGCATTTT
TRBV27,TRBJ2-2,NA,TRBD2,CASSPGLAGVRDTGELFF,TGTGCCAGCAGTCCTGGACTAGCGGGGGTACGGGACACCGGGGAGCTGTTTTTT
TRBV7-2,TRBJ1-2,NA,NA,CASSLVVVQVNYGYTF,TGTGCCAGCAGCTTAGTGGTGGTGCAGGTTAACTATGGCTACACCTTC
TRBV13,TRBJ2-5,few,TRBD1,CASSLSGQGRGETQYF,TGTGCCAGCAGCTTATCCGGACAGGGAAGAGGAGAGACCCAGTACTTC
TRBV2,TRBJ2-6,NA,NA,CASSAFRRVSGANVLTF,TGTGCCAGCAGTGCTTTCCGGAGAGTGTCTGGGGCCAACGTCCTGACTTTC
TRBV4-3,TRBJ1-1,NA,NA,CASSPHSDTEAFF,TGCGCCAGCAGCCCCCATTCGGACACTGAAGCTTTCTTT
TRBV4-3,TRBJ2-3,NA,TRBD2,CASSRAGTSGGNLLDTQYF,TGCGCCAGCAGCCGAGCCGGGACTAGCGGGGGGAATTTACTAGATACGCAGTATTTT
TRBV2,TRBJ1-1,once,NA,CASSGSWRTNTEAFF,TGTGCCAGCAGTGGATCTTGGAGGACCAACACTGAAGCTTTCTTT
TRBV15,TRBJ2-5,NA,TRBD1,CATSRGQRETQYF,TGTGCCACCAGCAGGGGACAGAGGGAGACCCAGTACTTC